Below are 22 T cell receptor beta chains sequenced from a single sample in a study of cytomegalovirus exposure and HLA in healthy donors (dated by TCRdb to 2016 to 2017). Library construction relied on the immunoSEQ multiplex PCR assay. The multiplex PCR relied on a mix of 60 forward primers for TCR Vbeta segments and 13 reverse primers for TCR Jbeta segments. TCRdb stores this immuneACCESS table with in-frame sequences only. Part of the clones is absent; in the studies checked, under half of the shortfall reflects unresolved V genes, and no reason is known for the rest. This sample is represented by over 150,000 clones; around 67% of them were singletons. The biggest ten clones account for 3% to 3.5% of the sample. The sequencing sample was made of PBMCs. These TCRs come from a woman between 25 and 40 years old in good health and CMV-seropositive.

This clone was recorded a few times. The CDR3 DNA follows: TGTGCCAGCAGTCCAGACAGGGGTAGGGACACTGAAGCTTTCTTT. The encoded protein is CASSPDRGRDTEAFF. This sequence joins TRBV6-5 and TRBJ1-1; 8 bases map to TRBD1. This CDR3 region has 15 residues. J gave up 3 bases and V 5 bases, and 8 bases lay outside the gene matches. Per germline, CDR1 MNHEY and CDR2 SVGAGI.

This chain links TRBV7-2 with TRBJ2-1; TRBD2 agrees at 11 bases. The CDR3 consists of 16 residues. V lost 8 bases, J lost 3 bases, and 9 bases stayed unmatched. The germline gives CDR1 SGHTA, CDR2 FQGNSA. CDR3 DNA sequence: TGTGCCAGCTTCAAGTCCGGGACTAGCGGCTACAATGAGCAGTTCTTC. Residues: CASFKSGTSGYNEQFF.

The genes are TRBV5-1 and TRBJ2-6; 9 nucleotides line up with TRBD1. Looked up from germline, CDR1 is SGHRS and CDR2 is YFSETQ. CDR3 length: 17 amino acids. V dropped 4 bases and J dropped 0; count of bases not matched to a gene: 5. CDR3 DNA: TGCGCCAGCAGCACTCGGGACAGGGCCTCTGGGGCCAACGTCCTGACTTTC. Residues: CASSTRDRASGANVLTF.

The rearrangement uses TRBV19 and TRBJ2-7, with a weak D call TRBD1 (5 bases). CDR1 is LNHDA, CDR2 SQIVND, per germline (reference sequence). The CDR3 contains 15 residues. V was trimmed by 0 bases and J by 3 bases, leaving 12 bases between them. CDR3 amino acids: CASSIESRAVYEQYF. The CDR3 DNA reads TGTGCCAGTAGTATAGAGAGCAGGGCAGTCTACGAGCAGTACTTC.

This chain connects TRBV2 to TRBJ2-7; D gene ambiguous. The CDR3 contains 14 residues. CDR1 and CDR2 (germline): SNHLY, FYNNEI. Trimming removed 5 bases at V and 0 bases at J, with 11 bases between. CDR3 in amino acids: CASSRILVSYEQYF. CDR3 nucleotides: TGTGCCAGCAGTCGTATCCTAGTCTCCTACGAGCAGTACTTC.

This clone has a handful of counts. The gene calls are TRBV6-8 and TRBJ2-5; 7 bases are shared with TRBD2. Trimming took 0 bases from V and 2 from J; bases not matched to a gene: 15. Germline lookup yields CDR1 MNHGY and CDR2 SAAAGT. The CDR3 has 19 residues. DNA of the CDR3: TGTGCCAGCAGTTACTCCCCCCGCCGGGACTACCCTGGACAAGAGACCCAGTACTTC. Translating it yields CASSYSPRRDYPGQETQYF.

The gene calls are TRBV19 and TRBJ2-7; D gene uncertain. CDR3 size: 12 residues. CDR1 LNHDA and CDR2 SQIVND come from the germline V gene (reference sequence). V gave up 6 bases and J gave up 2 bases, with 8 bases separating them. The CDR3 is CASSSEAYEQYF. The DNA for the CDR3 is TGTGCCAGTAGCTCAGAGGCCTACGAGCAGTACTTC.

This clone was counted a few times. This chain joins TRBV6-1 and TRBJ2-2; D remains ambiguous. This CDR3 is 12 amino acids long. The germline V gene encodes CDR1 MNHNS and CDR2 SASEGT. Deletions cut 10 bases from V and 5 bases from J, with 11 bases between. For the CDR3, the DNA is TGTGCCACCCAGCGTGGGACCGGGGAGCTGTTTTTT. Translating gives CATQRGTGELFF.

The chain recombines TRBV28 with TRBJ1-6; no definite D call. The V end was cut by 2 bases, the J end by 0 bases, with 11 bases between. Germline CDR1 reads MDHEN; CDR2 reads SYDVKM. The CDR3 loop spans 17 amino acids. The CDR3 DNA sequence: TGTGCCAGCAGTTTACCGACAACGAGCTCCTATAATTCACCCCTCCACTTT. Its protein product is CASSLPTTSSYNSPLHF.

This sequence joins TRBV5-1 and TRBJ2-7; TRBD2 might be the D (5 bases). V lost 4 bases and J 4 bases, leaving 15 bases between the germline ends. Germline V lookup: CDR1 SGHRS, CDR2 YFSETQ. This CDR3 region has 14 residues. The CDR3 DNA sequence: TGCGCCAGCAGCCCGGACTTAGGGCCGTACGAGCAGTACTTC. Translation gives CASSPDLGPYEQYF.

V and J are TRBV4-2 and TRBJ2-7; 9 bases map to TRBD2. Trimming cost V 3 bases and J 0 bases; bases outside gene matches: 9. This CDR3 region has 17 residues. The V gene's germline CDR1 is LGHNA and CDR2 YNFKEQ. The CDR3 region has the DNA TGTGCCAGCAGCCAGGATAAGATTAGCGGGAGCTCCTACGAGCAGTACTTC. It translates to CASSQDKISGSSYEQYF.

This clone was found once. V is TRBV28 and J is TRBJ2-1, with D possibly matching TRBD2 (6 bases). The CDR3 length is 15 residues. Trimming removed 3 bases from V and 6 bases from J, with 15 bases in between. Germline V gene lookup returns CDR1 MDHEN and CDR2 SYDVKM. CDR3 in DNA: TGTGCCAGCAGTTTCACCGGGAGTATCGGCAATGAGCAGTTCTTC. Residues: CASSFTGSIGNEQFF. Combining the CDR3 with reference TRBV28 and TRBJ2-1 gives the whole variable domain DVKVTQSSRYLVKRTGEKVFLECVQDMDHENMFWYRQDPGLGLRLIYFSYDVKMKEKGDIPEGYSVSREKKERFSLILESASTNQTSMYLCASSFTGSIGNEQFFGPGTRLTVL.

This clone appeared a single time. CDR3 coding DNA: TGTGCCAGCAGTGAAGGGACTAGCGGCTACAATGAGCAGTTCTTC. Its protein is CASSEGTSGYNEQFF. The chain carries TRBV6-1 and TRBJ2-1; TRBD2 agrees at 10 bases. This CDR3 is 15 amino acids long. The germline V gene has CDR1 MNHNS and CDR2 SASEGT. With 1 base clipped from V and 3 bases from J, the junction kept 0 bases outside the gene matches.

The chain has TRBV2 and TRBJ2-5; no reliable D call. The DNA end lines up better with TRBJ2-7; the J call may be wrong. This CDR3 has 14 amino acids. Germline V gene lookup returns CDR1 SNHLY and CDR2 FYNNEI. CDR3 sequence (DNA): TGTGCCAGCAGTGAAGATATGCTAGCCTACGAGCAGTACTTC. Encoded protein: CASSEDMLAYEQYF.

The V and J genes are TRBV6-5 and TRBJ1-2, with 8 bases that match TRBD1. The CDR3 is 15 amino acids. Losses at the gene ends were 4 bases for V and 1 base for J; bases not matched to a gene: 5. CDR1 and CDR2 from the germline V gene are MNHEY and SVGAGI. The CDR3 spells CASSSTGGYNYGYTF. The CDR3 DNA is TGTGCCAGCAGTTCTACAGGGGGGTATAACTATGGCTACACCTTC.

This chain's CDR3 is CASSDGGRTDTQYF. Written as DNA, the CDR3 is TGTGCCAGCAGTGACGGGGGGAGAACTGATACGCAGTATTTT. The chain couples TRBV6-1 to TRBJ2-3; 7 nucleotides match TRBD2. This CDR3 comprises 14 residues. Germline-derived CDR1 and CDR2 are MNHNS and SASEGT. J was trimmed by 6 bases and V by 3 bases; bases with no gene match: 6.

V is TRBV6-1 and J is TRBJ1-5; D is undetermined. CDR1 is MNHNS and CDR2 is SASEGT in the germline V gene. V lost 5 bases to trimming and J lost 3 bases, with 14 bases between them. The CDR3 spans 15 residues. The CDR3 nucleotides are TGTGCCAGCAGTCTAGCATCCGCGGTCAATCAGCCCCAGCATTTT. It codes for CASSLASAVNQPQHF.

The CDR3: CASSPYRTLWTGELFF. The CDR3 region has the DNA TGTGCCAGCTCACCCTACAGGACCCTTTGGACCGGGGAGCTGTTTTTT. The chain links TRBV18 to TRBJ2-2; tentatively, D is TRBD1 (5 bases). The V end was cut by 3 bases, the J end by 5 bases, with 16 bases between. The CDR3 consists of 16 residues. Per germline, CDR1 KGHSH and CDR2 LQKENI.

The V gene is TRBV2, the J gene TRBJ2-7; TRBD2 aligns across 8 bases. CDR1 and CDR2 (germline): SNHLY, FYNNEI. With V trimmed by 11 bases and J by 3 bases, 12 bases remained unmatched. The CDR3 spans 14 residues. This CDR3 reads CARSGGSGNYEQYF. As DNA, the CDR3 is TGTGCCCGAAGCGGTGGTAGCGGGAACTACGAGCAGTACTTC. The full variable domain, its missing parts supplied by reference TRBV2 and TRBJ2-7, is EPEVTQTPSHQVTQMGQEVILRCVPISNHLYFYWYRQILGQKVEFLVSFYNNEISEKSEIFDDQFSVERPDGSNFTLKIRSTKLEDSAMYFCARSGGSGNYEQYFGPGTRLTVT.

V gene TRBV7-6 combines with J gene TRBJ1-3; D might be TRBD1 (6 bases). V lost 5 bases, J lost 2 bases, and 16 bases lay in between. Germline loops: CDR1 SGHVS, CDR2 FNYEAQ. The CDR3 sequence is 16 residues long. In DNA, the CDR3 is TGTGCCAGCAGCCGCCGGGACATTAAGCCTGGAAACACCATATATTTT. This gives the protein CASSRRDIKPGNTIYF.

The gene calls are TRBV6-1 and TRBJ1-2; D call uncertain. Germline V CDR1 and CDR2: MNHNS, SASEGT. CDR3 length: 14 amino acids. The V end was cut by 6 bases, the J end by 4 bases, with 15 bases between. CDR3 loop: CASRGPGLGYGYTF. The CDR3 DNA is TGTGCCAGCAGAGGTCCGGGGTTGGGCTATGGCTACACCTTC.

V and J are TRBV7-9 and TRBJ2-5; D may be TRBD2 (5 bases). The CDR3 runs 15 residues. V was trimmed by 3 bases and J by 5 bases, leaving 16 bases between them. The germline gives CDR1 SEHNR, CDR2 FQNEAQ (reference sequence). CDR3 in DNA: TGTGCCAGCAGCTTTCCGAAAACGGAGGAGGAGACCCAGTACTTC. It specifies CASSFPKTEEETQYF.